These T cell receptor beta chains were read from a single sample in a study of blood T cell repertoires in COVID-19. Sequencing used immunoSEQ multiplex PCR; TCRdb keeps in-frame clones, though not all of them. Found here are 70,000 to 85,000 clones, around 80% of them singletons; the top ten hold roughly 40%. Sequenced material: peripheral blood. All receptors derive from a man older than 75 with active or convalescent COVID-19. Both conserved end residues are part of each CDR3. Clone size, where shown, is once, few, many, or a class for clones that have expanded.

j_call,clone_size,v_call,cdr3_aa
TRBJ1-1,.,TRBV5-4,CASSSPVQNTEAFF
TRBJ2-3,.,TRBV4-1,CASSQVEAAGPRVLYTDTQYF
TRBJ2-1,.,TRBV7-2,CASSLVPVREQFF
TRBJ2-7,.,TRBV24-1,CATSLPGTGSEQYF
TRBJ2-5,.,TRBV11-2,CASSLGLVETQYF
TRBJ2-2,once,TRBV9,CASSFTGGTGELFF
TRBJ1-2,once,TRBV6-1,CASSDTGIRGYTF
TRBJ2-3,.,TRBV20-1,CSASTGGADTQYF
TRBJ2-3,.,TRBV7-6,CASSLSPVGGAGVPDTQYF
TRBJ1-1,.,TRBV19,CASSIRRTEAFF
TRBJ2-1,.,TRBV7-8,CASSLSYRAVEQFF
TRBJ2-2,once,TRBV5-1,CASTWVAGGHVNTGELFF
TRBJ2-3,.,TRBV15,CATSREVTSGTSTDTQYF
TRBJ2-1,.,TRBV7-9,CASRPGHSDEQFF
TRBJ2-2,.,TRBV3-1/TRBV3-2,CASSQVYLAGGPGNTGELFF
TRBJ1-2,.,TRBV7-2,CASSPGGALRIVGGYTF
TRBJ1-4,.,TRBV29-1,CSVARGGNEKLFF
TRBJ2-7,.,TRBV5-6,CASSLRGSYEQYF
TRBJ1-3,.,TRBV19,CASSNLGDRNTIYF
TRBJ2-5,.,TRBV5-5,CASSLVQAQETQYF